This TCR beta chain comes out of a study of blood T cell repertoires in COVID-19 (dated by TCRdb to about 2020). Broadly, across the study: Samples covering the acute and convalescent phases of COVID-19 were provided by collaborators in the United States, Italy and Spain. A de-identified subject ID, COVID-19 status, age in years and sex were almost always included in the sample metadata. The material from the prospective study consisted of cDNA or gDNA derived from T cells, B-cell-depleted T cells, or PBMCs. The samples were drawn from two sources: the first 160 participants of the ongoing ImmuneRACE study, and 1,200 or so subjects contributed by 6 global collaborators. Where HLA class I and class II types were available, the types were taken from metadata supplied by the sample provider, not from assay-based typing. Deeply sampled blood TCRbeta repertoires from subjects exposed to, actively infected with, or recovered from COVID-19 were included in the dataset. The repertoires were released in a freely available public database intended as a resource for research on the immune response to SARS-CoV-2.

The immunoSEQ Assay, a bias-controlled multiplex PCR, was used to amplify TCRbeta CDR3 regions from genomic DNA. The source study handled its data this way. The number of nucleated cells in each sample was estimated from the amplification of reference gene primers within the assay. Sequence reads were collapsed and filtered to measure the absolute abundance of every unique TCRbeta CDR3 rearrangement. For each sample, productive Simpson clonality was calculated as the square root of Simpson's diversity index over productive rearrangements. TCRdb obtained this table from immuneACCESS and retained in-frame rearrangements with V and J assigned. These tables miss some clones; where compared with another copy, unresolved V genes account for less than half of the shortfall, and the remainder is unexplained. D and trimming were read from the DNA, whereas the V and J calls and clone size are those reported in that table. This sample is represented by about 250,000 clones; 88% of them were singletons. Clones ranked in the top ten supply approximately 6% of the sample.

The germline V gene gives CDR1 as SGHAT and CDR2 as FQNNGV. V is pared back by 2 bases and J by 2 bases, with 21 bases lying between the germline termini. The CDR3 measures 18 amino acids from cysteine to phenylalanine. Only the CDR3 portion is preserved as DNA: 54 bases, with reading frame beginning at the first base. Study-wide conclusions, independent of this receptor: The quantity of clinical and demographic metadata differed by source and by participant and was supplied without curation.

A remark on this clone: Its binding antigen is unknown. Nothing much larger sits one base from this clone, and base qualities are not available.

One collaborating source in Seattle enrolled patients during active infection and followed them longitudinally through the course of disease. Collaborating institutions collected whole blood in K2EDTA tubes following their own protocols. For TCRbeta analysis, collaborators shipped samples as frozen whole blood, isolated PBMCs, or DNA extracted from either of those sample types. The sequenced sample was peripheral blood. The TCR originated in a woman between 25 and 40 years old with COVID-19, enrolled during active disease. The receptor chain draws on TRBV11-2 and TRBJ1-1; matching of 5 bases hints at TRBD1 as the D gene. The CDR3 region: CASSLSPGIRLINTEAFF. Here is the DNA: TGTGCCAGCAGCTTAAGTCCAGGGATCCGCTTAATTAACACTGAAGCTTTCTTT.